This TCR beta chain was retrieved from a study of T-cell reconstitution after alpha-beta-depleted transplantation in children. Notes on the study in general: After transplant, at about two months, alpha-beta T cells were reportedly derived from several hundred expanded graft clones. Among T cells one year after transplant, newly produced cells accounted for most counts and diversity. Surviving recipient cells, namely T cells and thymic progenitors, were the source of high day-60 TCRbeta diversity in some patients.

Unique molecular identifiers were built into the TCRbeta library. TCRdb re-called the PCR reads through MiXCR, storing one row per CDR3 protein. This sample has over 400,000 distinct CDR3 sequences, with about 40% found just once. This clonotype came up many times. Its antigen remains unidentified. Trimming removed 1 base from V and 1 base from J, with 10 bases in between. Germline CDR1 reads SGHRS; CDR2 reads YFSETQ. The CDR3 is 15 amino acids. The chain employs TRBV5-1 and TRBJ2-3, with D unresolved. The origin of this receptor is a girl aged 2 to 9 with aplastic anemia, due to receive a stem cell transplant. The input for sequencing was PBMCs, taken before TCRalphabeta/CD19-depleted stem cell transplant. The DNA for the CDR3 is TGCGCCAGCAGCTTGACGTGGGCCCGCACAGATACGCAGTATTTT. This gives the protein CASSLTWARTDTQYF. Full variable domain (outside the CDR3, taken from reference TRBV5-1 and TRBJ2-3): KAGVTQTPRYLIKTRGQQVTLSCSPISGHRSVSWYQQTPGQGLQFLFEYFSETQRNKGNFPGRFSGRQFSNSRSEMNVSTLELGDSALYLCASSLTWARTDTQYFGPGTRLTVL.